The clone carrying this T cell receptor (beta chain) was recorded only once. The data were obtained in a study of T cell changes during pregnancy in multiple sclerosis. J lost 6 bases, V lost 6 bases, and 6 bases had no gene match. Germline-derived CDR1 and CDR2 are GTSNPN and SVGIG (reference sequence). This CDR3 region has 13 residues. Data came from immunoSEQ multiplex PCR; TCRdb stores just in-frame clones and leaves some out. The table shows roughly 80,000 clones, with about 93% occurring only once. This TCR was recovered from a female donor in good health, enrolled as a control in a pregnancy study. The chain carries TRBV30 and TRBJ1-5; 9 bases align to TRBD1. Sequenced here: peripheral blood, sampled after pregnancy. CDR3 DNA: TGTGCCTGTCGGGACAGGGTGGGTCAGCCCCAGCATTTT. Translating it yields CACRDRVGQPQHF.